The present entry profiles one T cell receptor beta chain with its context. Its antigen is unidentified. Per germline, CDR1 MDHEN and CDR2 SYDVKM. V lost 4 bases and J 5 bases, leaving 15 bases between the germline ends. The CDR3 extends over 15 amino acids. This specimen comes from a study of cytotoxic CD8 clonotypes in ibrutinib-treated CLL. In the study overall: Within the patient group, ten to twelve were relapsed/refractory and approximately 16 treatment-naive, and about 18 were IGHV unmutated.

Study-wide results and limits: Clonality correlated strongly with circulating CD8+ T cells and exceeded age-matched healthy donors at baseline. Among the clonotypes, public ones were uncommon and contracted or held stable on treatment.

The planned depth of sequencing spanned 1 in 200,000 to 1 in 1 million T cells. TCRdb's table, derived via immunoSEQ multiplex PCR, lists solely in-frame clones and lacks some. This table holds about 140,000 clones, approximately 90% found once. The origin of this receptor is a human donor with chronic lymphocytic leukemia. The chain carries TRBV28 and TRBJ1-5; TRBD1 might be the D (6 bases). The source material was PBMCs, sampled after 12 months of ibrutinib treatment. The CDR3 sequence is CASSSPLRGYQPQHF. CDR3 sequence (DNA): TGTGCCAGCAGTTCCCCACTCAGGGGCTATCAGCCCCAGCATTTT.